Shown below are 17 T cell receptor beta chains from a single sample sequenced in a study of blood T cells in healthy people across ages. The use of a sample-barcoded 5' primer and a J-beta primer mix characterized a second PCR of 7 to 11 cycles. TCRdb re-analysed the 5' RACE reads in MiXCR, keeping a single row per CDR3 protein. This sample has 1.5 million to 2 million distinct CDR3 sequences, with 28% found just once. The sample consisted of blood. The receptors stem from a woman in her twenties or thirties in good health.

This clonotype was counted a few times. An end of the junction does not agree with germline; a read error may underlie this. The rearrangement joins TRBV28 to TRBJ1-2; no clear D. Germline values: CDR1 MDHEN, CDR2 SYDVKM. This CDR3 is built from 16 residues. CDR3 sequence (DNA): TGTGCCAGAAGTTTCTTCTTACTTCGGACTAACTATGGCTACACCTTC. It encodes CARSFFLLRTNYGYTF.

This clonotype has more than one count but fewer than ten. This may come from a read error, since a much larger clone is one base off. This chain links TRBV7-2 with TRBJ2-7; D might be TRBD2 (7 bases). CDR3 length: 13 residues. Looked up from germline, CDR1 is SGHTA and CDR2 is FQGNSA. The CDR3: CASSYAGAYERYF. DNA for the CDR3: TGTGCCAGCAGCTACGCGGGGGCCTACGAGCGGTACTTC.

This clonotype has a handful of counts. V and J are TRBV7-9 and TRBJ2-1; 8 bases are a match to TRBD2. In germline, CDR1 is SEHNR, CDR2 FQNEAQ (reference sequence). V lost 4 bases to trimming and J lost 7 bases; unmatched junction nucleotides: 6. CDR3 length: 14 residues. CDR3 amino acids: CASSSSGSRNEQFF. Here the CDR3 DNA reads TGTGCCAGCAGCTCAAGCGGGAGCCGGAATGAGCAGTTCTTC.

This clonotype was found many times. The J gene is TRBJ2-3, the V gene TRBV11-2; possibly TRBD1 or TRBD2 for D (5 bases each). CDR1 and CDR2 from the germline V gene are SGHAT and FQNNGV. The CDR3 contains 14 residues. V lost 0 bases, J lost 10 bases, and 14 bases lay in between. The CDR3: CASSLEGDVGAQYF. DNA for the CDR3: TGTGCCAGCAGCTTAGAGGGGGATGTCGGGGCGCAGTATTTT.

This clonotype was seen many times. The chain employs TRBV20-1 and TRBJ2-5, with D unresolved. Germline V CDR1 and CDR2: DFQATT, SNEGSKA (reference sequence). The CDR3 sequence is 14 residues long. V lost 0 bases, J lost 2 bases, and 10 bases lay in between. The CDR3 sequence is CSARDLSRQETQYF. CDR3 nucleotides: TGCAGTGCTAGAGATCTTTCGCGGCAAGAGACCCAGTACTTC.

The CDR3 protein is CASSAPSALNYGYTF. CDR3 sequence (DNA): TGTGCCAGTAGTGCCCCCTCCGCGCTTAACTATGGCTACACCTTC. The chain carries TRBV19 and TRBJ1-2; D not resolved. Germline V lookup: CDR1 LNHDA, CDR2 SQIVND (reference sequence). This CDR3 has 15 residues. Trimming removed 5 bases at V and 1 base at J, with 14 bases between.

Written as DNA, the CDR3 is TGTGCCAGCAGCTCCCTCACAGGGGGCCCTGGGGCCAACGTCCTGACTTTC. This sequence encodes CASSSLTGGPGANVLTF. The rearrangement uses TRBV12-3 or TRBV12-4 and TRBJ2-6; 9 nucleotides line up with TRBD1. With V trimmed by 6 bases and J by 2 bases, 8 bases remained unmatched. The CDR3 is 17 residues long.

The count of this clonotype is one. Germline and junction disagree at one end, which may indicate a read error. The CDR3 DNA reads as TGTGCCAGCAGCTTTTCGTCGAGGGGGGATGATGGAAACACTCAGTACTTC. Its translation is CASSFSSRGDDGNTQYF. The gene calls are TRBV5-5 and TRBJ2-4, with D perhaps being TRBD1 or TRBD2 (6 bases each). CDR3 size: 17 residues. Per germline, CDR1 SGHKS and CDR2 YYEKEE (reference sequence).

The CDR3 nucleotides read TGCGCCAGCAGCCAAGGCGGCGGAGGCCCGAACGAGCAGTACTTC. It encodes CASSQGGGGPNEQYF. The V and J genes are TRBV4-3 and TRBJ2-7; tentative D call: TRBD2 (5 bases). The V gene's germline CDR1 is LGHNA and CDR2 YSLEER. Between the trimmed V and J ends, which lost 1 base and 5 bases, there was a span of 15 bases. This CDR3 comprises 15 residues.

Note on this clonotype: A read error is possible here, since a much larger clone lies one base away. The V call is TRBV4-1, the J call TRBJ2-3; maybe TRBD1 (5 bases). V lost 0 bases, J lost 6 bases, and 13 bases lay in between. The length of the CDR3 is 15 residues. CDR1 is MGHRA and CDR2 is YSYEKL in the germline V gene. The CDR3 nucleotides read TGCGCCAGCAGCCAAGATTCAGGGCACCTGGATACGCAGTATTTT. The encoded protein is CASSQDSGHLDTQYF.

The rearrangement links TRBV12-3 or TRBV12-4 to TRBJ2-5, with D unclear. Gene TRBJ2-7 matches the end of the DNA better, so the J call may be wrong. The CDR3 has 12 amino acids. CDR3 in DNA: TGTGCCAGCACAAAAGAGGCCGGCGAGCAGTACTTC. Its protein product is CASTKEAGEQYF.

This clonotype has a handful of counts. In nucleotides, the CDR3 is TGCGCCAGCGGGAGCTCTAGCACAGATACGCAGTATTTT. Its protein product is CASGSSSTDTQYF. The chain joins TRBV5-1 to TRBJ2-3, with D tentatively TRBD2 (5 bases). Trimming took 7 bases from V and 0 from J, leaving 9 bases between them. This CDR3 region has 13 residues. CDR1 and CDR2 from the germline V gene are SGHRS and YFSETQ.

This clonotype was recorded many times. The chain couples TRBV20-1 to TRBJ2-7, with D possibly TRBD1 on 5 matching bases. With 3 bases removed from V and 3 bases from J, the gap between germline ends came to 12 bases. Germline V lookup: CDR1 DFQATT, CDR2 SNEGSKA (reference sequence). The CDR3 spans 13 residues. The chain's CDR3 is CSASLGEDYEQYF. The CDR3 DNA sequence: TGCAGTGCTAGCCTAGGGGAAGACTACGAGCAGTACTTC.

This clonotype appeared a few times. The V gene is TRBV7-9, the J gene TRBJ2-5; maybe TRBD2 (5 bases). CDR3 length equals 13 residues. The germline V gene encodes CDR1 SEHNR and CDR2 FQNEAQ (reference sequence). V was pared by 6 bases and J by 0 bases, with 8 bases between. The CDR3 here is CASRTGNQETQYF. In nucleotides, the CDR3 is TGTGCCAGCAGGACCGGGAACCAAGAGACCCAGTACTTC.

This clonotype was counted between two and nine times. It may be a read error: a sequence one base away is much more abundant. This chain links TRBV12-3 or TRBV12-4 with TRBJ1-2; D not certain. V gave up 5 bases and J gave up 7 bases, with 14 bases separating them. This CDR3 is built from 13 residues. CDR3 residues: CASSSRVDCGYTF. The CDR3 coding sequence is TGTGCCAGCAGTAGCCGGGTGGACTGTGGCTACACCTTC.

The chain recombines TRBV28 with TRBJ2-7, with 7 positions matching TRBD1. Losses at the gene ends were 2 bases for V and 9 bases for J; bases not matched to a gene: 13. This CDR3 comprises 15 residues. Per germline, CDR1 MDHEN and CDR2 SYDVKM. The CDR3 DNA reads TGTGCCAGCAGTTTAGGTCCCGACAGGGTCTCTCGGCAGTACTTC. Translating it yields CASSLGPDRVSRQYF.

The table lists this clonotype with a few counts. This chain connects TRBV12-3 or TRBV12-4 to TRBJ2-1; weak D call: TRBD1 (6 bases). CDR3 length: 18 amino acids. The CDR3 DNA reads as TGTGCTAGAGAAGGACAGAGACGAGAGAGGGGGTCCTACAATGAGCAGTTCTTC. Its protein is CAREGQRRERGSYNEQFF.